This passage covers 32 T cell receptor beta chains from one sample sequenced in a study of neoadjuvant anti-PD-1 for oral cavity cancer. Clones were sequenced by immunoSEQ multiplex PCR, and TCRdb holds only the in-frame ones, with some missing. The table includes more than 9,500 clones, roughly 64% detected once. The time point: after neoadjuvant nivolumab, at surgical resection. The sample consisted of PBMCs, taken after nivolumab (anti-PD-1) treatment. The origin of the receptors is a person between 40 and 80 years old with oral cavity squamous cell carcinoma.

V usage is TRBV27 and J usage is TRBJ2-2; D gene uncertain. Trimming pared 2 bases from V and 6 bases from J, leaving 16 bases between. Looked up from germline, CDR1 is MNHEY and CDR2 is SMNVEV (reference sequence). CDR3 length: 16 amino acids. The CDR3 nucleotides read TGTGCCAGCAGTTTAGTAGGCGGCAGGAGTTCCGGGGAGCTGTTTTTT. Encoded protein: CASSLVGGRSSGELFF.

This clone was counted between two and nine times. The V gene is TRBV19, the J gene TRBJ1-2, with 7 bases matching TRBD1. Trimming removed 7 bases from V and 3 bases from J; junction bases left unmatched: 5. The CDR3 covers 13 residues. Germline V gene sequence: CDR1 LNHDA, CDR2 SQIVND (reference sequence). As DNA, the CDR3 is TGTGCCAGTAAACGGGGACAGTACTATGGCTACACCTTC. Its protein product is CASKRGQYYGYTF.

A few counts support this clone. The chain joins TRBV5-5 to TRBJ2-7; D remains unclear. The germline V gene has CDR1 SGHKS and CDR2 YYEKEE (reference sequence). V gave up 0 bases and J gave up 3 bases, with 10 bases separating them. CDR3 length: 14 residues. The CDR3 spells CASSLVPVGYEQYF. CDR3 nucleotide sequence: TGTGCCAGCAGCTTGGTCCCAGTGGGCTACGAGCAGTACTTC.

The chain carries TRBV18 and TRBJ2-2; TRBD2 is a possible D gene (5 bases). V was trimmed by 6 bases and J by 1 base, leaving 9 bases between them. This CDR3 has 14 amino acids. The germline gives CDR1 KGHSH, CDR2 LQKENI. Written as DNA, the CDR3 is TGTGCCAGCTCCCGGGGTGAGAACACCGGGGAGCTGTTTTTT. Protein: CASSRGENTGELFF. The full variable domain, rest sourced from reference TRBV18 and TRBJ2-2, is NAGVMQNPRHLVRRRGQEARLRCSPMKGHSHVYWYRQLPEEGLKFMVYLQKENIIDESGMPKERFSAEFPKEGPSILRIQQVVRGDSAAYFCASSRGENTGELFFGEGSRLTVL.

The chain links TRBV7-9 to TRBJ2-7; 8 bases agree with TRBD1. After removal of 5 bases from V and 2 bases from J, the junction contained 5 bases not matched to a gene. Looked up from germline, CDR1 is SEHNR and CDR2 is FQNEAQ (reference sequence). The CDR3 has 14 amino acids. Here the CDR3 reads CASSSRQGTYEQYF. The CDR3 DNA sequence: TGTGCCAGCAGCAGCAGACAGGGGACCTACGAGCAGTACTTC.

There are a few counts of this clone. The rearrangement uses TRBV9 and TRBJ1-2; D is unclear. The V end was cut by 3 bases, the J end by 8 bases, with 11 bases between. The CDR3 is 12 residues long. Looked up from germline, CDR1 is SGDLS and CDR2 is YYNGEE. The CDR3 sequence is CASSGGVYGYTF. The CDR3 DNA follows: TGTGCCAGCAGCGGCGGGGTATACGGCTACACCTTC. Using reference TRBV9 and TRBJ1-2 for the parts outside the CDR3, the full variable domain is DSGVTQTPKHLITATGQRVTLRCSPRSGDLSVYWYQQSLDQGLQFLIQYYNGEERAKGNILERFSAQQFPDLHSELNLSSLELGDSALYFCASSGGVYGYTFGSGTRLTVV.

The rearrangement joins TRBV30 to TRBJ1-6, with 7 bases that match TRBD1. Germline CDR1 reads GTSNPN; CDR2 reads SVGIG (reference sequence). The CDR3 covers 11 residues. The CDR3 spells CAGQQNSPLHF. The CDR3 nucleotides read TGTGCGGGACAGCAAAATTCACCCCTCCACTTT.

This clone was counted only a few times. The chain links TRBV10-3 to TRBJ1-1; weak D call: TRBD1 (6 bases). Germline-derived CDR1 and CDR2 are ENHRY and SYGVKD. The length of the CDR3 is 12 residues. V was pared by 10 bases and J by 0 bases, with 9 bases between. CDR3 bases: TGTGCCACCGGACAGATGAACACTGAAGCTTTCTTT. This translates into CATGQMNTEAFF.

This clone was picked up a small number of times. This chain joins TRBV19 and TRBJ2-1; 8 bases are a match to TRBD1. This CDR3 is 14 amino acids long. J was trimmed by 3 bases and V by 3 bases; bases with no gene match: 1. The V gene's germline CDR1 is LNHDA and CDR2 SQIVND (reference sequence). The CDR3 bases are TGTGCCAGTAGTATCAGGGGGCTCTACAATGAGCAGTTCTTC. This encodes CASSIRGLYNEQFF.

This clone was observed a handful of times. The chain combines TRBV19 with TRBJ1-6; unclear D gene. The germline V gene encodes CDR1 LNHDA and CDR2 SQIVND (reference sequence). CDR3 length: 16 residues. Trimming took off 4 bases at V and 4 bases at J, with 14 bases between the two ends. CDR3 residues: CASSSVPSMYNSPLHF. The DNA of the CDR3 is TGTGCCAGTAGTAGCGTCCCCTCTATGTATAATTCACCCCTCCACTTT.

V is TRBV29-1 and J is TRBJ1-5, with a possible D match to TRBD1 (6 bases). The length of the CDR3 is 14 residues. V lost 2 bases and J 4 bases, leaving 12 bases between the germline ends. Germline CDR1 is SQVTM and CDR2 is ANQGSEA. This CDR3 is CSVETGGTNQPQHF. The CDR3 nucleotides read TGCAGCGTTGAAACTGGCGGGACAAATCAGCCCCAGCATTTT.

In this sample, this clone turned up a few times. This chain uses TRBV2 with TRBJ2-7; the D gene is possibly TRBD2 (5 bases). CDR1 SNHLY and CDR2 FYNNEI come from the germline V gene. The CDR3 covers 14 residues. With 1 base removed from V and 11 bases from J, the gap between germline ends came to 18 bases. The CDR3 here is CASSEEAGVSWEYF. The CDR3 DNA sequence: TGTGCCAGCAGTGAAGAGGCCGGGGTCTCGTGGGAGTACTTC.

The rearrangement uses TRBV13 and TRBJ2-6, with D possibly matching TRBD1 (5 bases). V lost 2 bases, J lost 0 bases, and 17 bases lay in between. The V gene's germline CDR1 is PRHDT and CDR2 FYEKMQ (reference sequence). The CDR3 is 19 residues long. The DNA of the CDR3 is TGTGCCAGCAGCTTAAGGCCGACAGCAATGCTCTCTGGGGCCAACGTCCTGACTTTC. Protein product: CASSLRPTAMLSGANVLTF. Full variable domain (remainder filled in from reference TRBV13 and TRBJ2-6): AAGVIQSPRHLIKEKRETATLKCYPIPRHDTVYWYQQGPGQDPQFLISFYEKMQSDKGSIPDRFSAQQFSDYHSELNMSSLELGDSALYFCASSLRPTAMLSGANVLTFGAGSRLTVL.

The chain uses TRBV5-1 and TRBJ2-1; possible D gene TRBD1, 6 bases. The germline V gene encodes CDR1 SGHRS and CDR2 YFSETQ. The CDR3 has 15 amino acids. Trimming stripped 1 base from V and 1 base from J, with 9 bases between. CDR3 protein: CASSLRQESYNEQFF. For the CDR3, the DNA is TGCGCCAGCAGCTTGCGACAGGAGTCCTACAATGAGCAGTTCTTC.

The chain has TRBV6-1 and TRBJ2-4; D is ambiguous. V lost 3 bases and J lost 8, with 14 bases in between. CDR1 is MNHNS, CDR2 SASEGT, per germline. The CDR3 is 14 residues long. For the CDR3, the DNA is TGTGCCAGCAGTGAGGGTCTAGGTGTGGACATTCAGTACTTC. Amino acid sequence: CASSEGLGVDIQYF.

V usage is TRBV2 and J usage is TRBJ1-6; unclear D gene. CDR1 is SNHLY and CDR2 is FYNNEI in the germline V gene. The V gene lost 6 bases and the J gene lost 6 bases, with 12 bases spanning the gap. The CDR3 covers 14 residues. Here the CDR3 DNA reads TGTGCCAGCAGATCCGAACCCCCTAATTCACCCCTCCACTTT. It specifies CASRSEPPNSPLHF.

CDR3 loop: CASGPGGSGYGYTF. The CDR3 DNA reads as TGTGCCAGCGGCCCCGGGGGGTCGGGCTATGGCTACACCTTC. The chain joins TRBV7-3 to TRBJ1-2; weak D call: TRBD1 (5 bases). CDR3 length: 14 amino acids. CDR1 and CDR2 (germline): SGHTA, FQGTGA. V was pared by 8 bases and J by 4 bases, with 17 bases between.

The genes are TRBV19 and TRBJ1-1, with D unclear. Germline assignment: CDR1 LNHDA and CDR2 SQIVND (reference sequence). Trimming stripped 2 bases from V and 4 bases from J, with 14 bases between. The CDR3 is 15 residues long. This CDR3 is CASSISRAGGTEAFF. CDR3 DNA sequence: TGTGCCAGTAGTATATCCCGGGCCGGCGGCACTGAAGCTTTCTTT.

This CDR3 is CASSLVGEETQYF. The CDR3 nucleotides read TGTGCCAGCAGCTTAGTTGGGGAAGAGACCCAGTACTTC. This chain joins TRBV7-2 and TRBJ2-5; the D is unclear. The CDR3 consists of 13 residues. Trimming shortened V by 1 base and J by 3 bases, and 6 bases separated the two germline ends. Germline values: CDR1 SGHTA, CDR2 FQGNSA.

The V and J genes are TRBV29-1 and TRBJ1-2; tentatively, D is TRBD1 (6 bases). Germline CDR1 and CDR2: SQVTM and ANQGSEA. This CDR3 has 13 amino acids. The V gene lost 3 bases and the J gene lost 5 bases, with 13 bases spanning the gap. The CDR3 region is CSVEGGRRYGYTF. The CDR3 DNA reads TGCAGCGTTGAGGGGGGCCGGAGATATGGCTACACCTTC.

The gene calls are TRBV5-4 and TRBJ2-5, with 16 bases identical to TRBD2. V lost 1 base and J lost 5; bases outside the gene matches: 2. CDR1 and CDR2 from the germline V gene are SGHNT and YYREEE (reference sequence). The CDR3 totals 16 residues. The CDR3 DNA is TGTGCCAGCAGCTTGTGGGGACTAGCGGGGGGGGAGACCCAGTACTTC. Translating gives CASSLWGLAGGETQYF.

The rearrangement joins TRBV15 to TRBJ2-3; TRBD2 agrees at 7 bases. The germline V gene has CDR1 LNHNV and CDR2 YYDKDF (reference sequence). The CDR3 has 16 amino acids. The J segment lost 6 bases and the V segment lost 2 bases, leaving 11 bases of the junction unmatched. CDR3 nucleotide sequence: TGTGCCACCAGCAGACGGGAGGTATGGGGAATTGATACGCAGTATTTT. Its translation: CATSRREVWGIDTQYF.

The J gene is TRBJ2-1, the V gene TRBV7-8; 10 bases align to TRBD2. CDR3 length equals 18 residues. The V gene end was trimmed by 0 bases and the J gene end by 8 bases; junction bases not matched to a gene: 13. Germline CDR1 SGHVS, CDR2 FQNEAQ. The CDR3 loop is CASSLARRLAGARDEQFF. The CDR3 DNA sequence: TGTGCCAGCAGCTTAGCGCGTCGGCTAGCGGGAGCCCGGGATGAGCAGTTCTTC.

This CDR3 reads CASSIDRAYNEQFF. In DNA, the CDR3 is TGTGCCAGTAGTATCGACAGGGCATACAATGAGCAGTTCTTC. The V call is TRBV19, the J call TRBJ2-1, with TRBD1 matching 7 bases. Germline CDR1 is LNHDA and CDR2 is SQIVND (reference sequence). J gave up 4 bases and V 3 bases, and 3 bases lay outside the gene matches. There are 14 residues in the CDR3. The variable domain in full, with the rest retrieved from reference TRBV19 and TRBJ2-1, is DGGITQSPKYLFRKEGQNVTLSCEQNLNHDAMYWYRQDPGQGLRLIYYSQIVNDFQKGDIAEGYSVSREKKESFPLTVTSAQKNPTAFYLCASSIDRAYNEQFFGPGTRLTVL.

The chain carries TRBV27 and TRBJ1-2, with a possible D match to TRBD1 (5 bases). The CDR3 consists of 16 residues. Germline lookup yields CDR1 MNHEY and CDR2 SMNVEV (reference sequence). Between the trimmed V and J ends, which lost 6 bases and 1 base, there was a span of 18 bases. CDR3 sequence: CASRPPGLAFNYGYTF. The CDR3 DNA reads TGTGCCAGCAGGCCTCCGGGACTCGCTTTTAACTATGGCTACACCTTC.

The sample holds one count of this clone. The chain employs TRBV7-8 and TRBJ2-1; 7 positions agree with TRBD1. Trimming took 2 bases from V and 0 from J; bases not matched to a gene: 7. The CDR3 covers 17 residues. Germline V gene sequence: CDR1 SGHVS, CDR2 FQNEAQ. CDR3 residues: CASSLTRTGGSYNEQFF. DNA of the CDR3: TGTGCCAGCAGCTTAACCCGGACAGGCGGCTCCTACAATGAGCAGTTCTTC.

The V and J genes are TRBV7-2 and TRBJ2-7; D is unclear. CDR1 SGHTA and CDR2 FQGNSA come from the germline V gene. V was cut by 2 bases and J by 4 bases, with 18 bases left in between. The CDR3 covers 16 residues. In DNA, the CDR3 is TGTGCCAGCAGCTTAAAGGTCGGCAGGCTGAGGTACGAGCAGTACTTC. Translated, it gives CASSLKVGRLRYEQYF. Using reference TRBV7-2 and TRBJ2-7 for the parts outside the CDR3, the full variable domain is GAGVSQSPSNKVTEKGKDVELRCDPISGHTALYWYRQSLGQGLEFLIYFQGNSAPDKSGLPSDRFSAERTGGSVSTLTIQRTQQEDSAVYLCASSLKVGRLRYEQYFGPGTRLTVT.

This clone was counted between two and nine times. The V call is TRBV5-5, the J call TRBJ1-5, with TRBD1 matching over 9 bases. The CDR3 extends over 14 amino acids. V lost 5 bases to trimming and J lost 6 bases; unmatched junction nucleotides: 6. Germline V CDR1 and CDR2: SGHKS, YYEKEE (reference sequence). The chain's CDR3 is CASRAGTGTQPQHF. CDR3 nucleotides: TGTGCCAGCAGGGCCGGGACAGGGACTCAGCCCCAGCATTTT.

The chain joins TRBV7-3 to TRBJ1-4, with D uncertain. From germline, CDR1 is SGHTA and CDR2 FQGTGA. CDR3 length equals 14 residues. V was pared by 2 bases and J by 5 bases, with 9 bases between. CDR3 nucleotides: TGTGCCAGCAGCTTAGAACGGACGAATGAAAAACTGTTTTTT. Protein product: CASSLERTNEKLFF.

The sample holds a few counts of this clone. The J gene is TRBJ1-2, the V gene TRBV5-1, with D uncertain. The CDR3 length is 14 residues. The germline V gene encodes CDR1 SGHRS and CDR2 YFSETQ. V was trimmed by 4 bases and J by 0 bases, leaving 10 bases between them. The CDR3, as DNA: TGCGCCAGCAGCAGTTCCGGGTCTAACTATGGCTACACCTTC. This sequence encodes CASSSSGSNYGYTF. Combining the CDR3 with reference TRBV5-1 and TRBJ1-2 gives the whole variable domain KAGVTQTPRYLIKTRGQQVTLSCSPISGHRSVSWYQQTPGQGLQFLFEYFSETQRNKGNFPGRFSGRQFSNSRSEMNVSTLELGDSALYLCASSSSGSNYGYTFGSGTRLTVV.

In this sample, this clone turned up a few times. The chain joins TRBV6-1 to TRBJ2-5; TRBD2 might be the D (7 bases). This CDR3 spans 15 amino acids. From germline, CDR1 is MNHNS and CDR2 SASEGT. Trimming cost V 8 bases and J 5 bases, with 21 bases left between them. This chain's CDR3 is CASEERGGGLETQYF. The CDR3 DNA follows: TGTGCCAGCGAAGAACGCGGGGGCGGATTGGAGACCCAGTACTTC.

In its sample, this clone was seen a few times. The rearrangement links TRBV11-2 to TRBJ2-3; 7 nucleotides align to TRBD1. V lost 5 bases, J lost 5 bases, and 10 bases stayed unmatched. Germline values: CDR1 SGHAT, CDR2 FQNNGV. The CDR3 has 15 residues. The CDR3 DNA is TGTGCCAGCAGCCCCCGGACAGGTACGCAAGATACGCAGTATTTT. Translating it yields CASSPRTGTQDTQYF.